This T cell receptor beta chain was found in a study of shared clonotypes between healthy human individuals. Study context: The donors, a couple of women and a few men, were aged 18 to 49.

The ends were cut back, 1 base at V and 6 bases at J, with 19 bases in the middle. This CDR3 region has 16 residues. Germline lookup yields CDR1 GTSNPN and CDR2 SVGIG (reference sequence). Study-level points and caveats: What naive subsets generally showed was a larger estimated richness than memory subsets showed. Around 5.3% of naive CD4 clonotypes were shared across a handful of donors.

As for this clone: What it binds is unknown.

Each subset's genomic DNA was shared equally among a number of immunoSEQ plates. This table comes from immunoSEQ multiplex PCR, and its TCRdb copy is limited to in-frame clones, with some not included. The sample contains about 2 million clones, around 96% of which appear only once. It was CD45RO-negative cells, positively selected for CCR7, that made up naive CD8 cells, with terminally differentiated effector memory CD45RA+ cells excluded. The sequencing sample was made of naive CD8+ T cells sorted from blood. The chain employs TRBV30 and TRBJ2-1; D is possibly TRBD2 (5 bases). The TCR comes from a man younger than 35 in good health. CDR3 DNA sequence: TGTGCCTGGAGTGGCATCGTCGAGGGCAGAGGCAATGAGCAGTTCTTC. Translating gives CAWSGIVEGRGNEQFF.